This T cell receptor beta chain originates from a study of CD8+CD57+ T cells in acquired aplastic anemia. Study details: CD4+ and CD8+ cells, once sorted, gave DNA averaging 3.2 ug. Healthy CD8+ samples averaged about 11 million reads. Study-level findings and limits: Significance was not reached for CD8+ Simpson's diversity between patients and controls. Patients and controls were found to share fewer than 35 CD8+ CDR3 sequences.

Using genomic DNA as the template, TCR beta VDJ and CDR3 profiling was carried out. TCRdb reprocessed the reads via MiXCR and lists one record per CDR3 protein. Here the sample spans some 130,000 distinct CDR3 sequences, 48% being singletons. Note on this clonotype: The antigen is unknown.

The germline V gene encodes CDR1 SNHLY and CDR2 FYNNEI. The CDR3 has 14 amino acids. Trimming took off 3 bases at V and 1 base at J, with 10 bases between the two ends. The sequenced sample consisted of sorted CD4+, CD8+, or CD8+CD57+ T cells (not recorded which) from PBMCs. This chain connects TRBV2 to TRBJ2-7; the D is unclear. This receptor was identified in a human donor in good health, serving as a control. The CDR3 bases are TGTGCCAGCAGTGACGGGTACGGTTCCTACGAGCAGTACTTC. Protein product: CASSDGYGSYEQYF.